A single T cell receptor (beta chain) is shown here with its context. Assay: immunoSEQ multiplex PCR; the TCRdb copy retains only in-frame clones and omits some. The table records almost 85,000 clones, about 86% of them present only once. This sample was taken from a study of OX40 agonist ivuxolimab in advanced cancers. If patients had autoimmune disease history or systemic immunosuppression, they were excluded. Germline lookup yields CDR1 SGHRS and CDR2 YFSETQ. The CDR3 loop spans 12 amino acids. V was trimmed by 0 bases and J by 5 bases, leaving 6 bases between them. Here the sequenced sample was CD4+ or CD8+ T cells sorted from blood, taken in a trial of the OX40 agonist ivuxolimab. This TCR was recovered from an adult with an advanced solid tumor such as melanoma, head and neck, liver or kidney cancer. This chain uses TRBV5-1 with TRBJ2-7; D is uncertain. The CDR3 nucleotides are TGCGCCAGCAGCTTGGAAAGCCACGAGCAGTACTTC. Protein product: CASSLESHEQYF.